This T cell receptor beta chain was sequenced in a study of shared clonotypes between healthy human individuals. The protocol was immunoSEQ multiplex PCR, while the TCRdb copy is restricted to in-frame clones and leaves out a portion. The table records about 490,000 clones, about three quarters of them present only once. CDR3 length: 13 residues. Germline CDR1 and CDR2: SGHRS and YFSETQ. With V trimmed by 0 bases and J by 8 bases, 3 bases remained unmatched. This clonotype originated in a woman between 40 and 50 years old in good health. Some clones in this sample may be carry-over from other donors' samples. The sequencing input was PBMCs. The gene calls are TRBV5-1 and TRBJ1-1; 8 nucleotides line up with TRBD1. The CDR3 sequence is CASSLAGGREAFF. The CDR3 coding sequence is TGCGCCAGCAGCTTGGCAGGGGGCCGCGAAGCTTTCTTT.